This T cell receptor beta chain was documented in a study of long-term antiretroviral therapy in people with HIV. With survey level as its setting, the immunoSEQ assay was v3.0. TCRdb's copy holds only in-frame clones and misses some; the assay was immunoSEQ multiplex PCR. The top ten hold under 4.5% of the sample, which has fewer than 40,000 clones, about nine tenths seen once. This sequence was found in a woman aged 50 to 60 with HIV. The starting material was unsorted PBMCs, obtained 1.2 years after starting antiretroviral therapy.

CDR3 sequence reads: CASSVSGGVTGELFF. Written as DNA, the CDR3 is TGCGCCAGCAGCGTATCGGGGGGGGTCACCGGGGAGCTGTTTTTT. The chain joins TRBV5-1 to TRBJ2-2; the match to TRBD2 covers 8 bases. The CDR3 is made up of 15 amino acids. Germline CDR1 is SGHRS and CDR2 is YFSETQ. V trimming: 4 bases; J trimming: 4 bases; junction bases outside the gene matches: 6.